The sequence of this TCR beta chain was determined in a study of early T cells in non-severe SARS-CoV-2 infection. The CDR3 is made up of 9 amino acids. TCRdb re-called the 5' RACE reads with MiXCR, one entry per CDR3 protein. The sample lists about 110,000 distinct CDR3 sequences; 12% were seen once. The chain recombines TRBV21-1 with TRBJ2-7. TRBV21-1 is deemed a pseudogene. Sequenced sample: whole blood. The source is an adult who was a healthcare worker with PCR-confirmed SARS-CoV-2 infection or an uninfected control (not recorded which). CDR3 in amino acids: CASSNHPYF. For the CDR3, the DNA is TGTGCCAGCAGCAATCACCCGTACTTC.